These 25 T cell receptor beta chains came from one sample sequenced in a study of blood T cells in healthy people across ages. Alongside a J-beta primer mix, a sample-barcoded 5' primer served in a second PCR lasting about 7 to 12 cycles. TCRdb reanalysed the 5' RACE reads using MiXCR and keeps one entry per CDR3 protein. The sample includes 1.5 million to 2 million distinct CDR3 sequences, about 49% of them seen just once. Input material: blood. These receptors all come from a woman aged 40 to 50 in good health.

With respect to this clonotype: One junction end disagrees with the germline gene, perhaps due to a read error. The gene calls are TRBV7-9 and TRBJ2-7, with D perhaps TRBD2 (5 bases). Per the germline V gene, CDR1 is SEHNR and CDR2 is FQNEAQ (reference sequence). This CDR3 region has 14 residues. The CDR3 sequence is CASSVMSGYILPYF. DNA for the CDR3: TGCGCCAGCAGCGTAATGTCGGGGTACATCTTGCCGTACTTC.

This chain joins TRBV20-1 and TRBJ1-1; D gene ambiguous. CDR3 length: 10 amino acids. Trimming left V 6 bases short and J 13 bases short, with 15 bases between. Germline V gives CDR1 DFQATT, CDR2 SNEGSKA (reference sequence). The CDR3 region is CSASRAEVFF. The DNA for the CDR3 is TGCAGTGCAAGCCGGGCCGAGGTTTTCTTT.

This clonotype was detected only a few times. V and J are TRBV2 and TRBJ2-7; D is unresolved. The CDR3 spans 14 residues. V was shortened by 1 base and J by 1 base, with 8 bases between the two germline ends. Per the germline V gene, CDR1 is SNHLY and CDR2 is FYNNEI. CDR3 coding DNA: TGTGCCAGCAGTGAAGTTCACGTGTCCTACGAGCAGTACTTC. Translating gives CASSEVHVSYEQYF.

As DNA, the CDR3 is TGTGCCAGCAGTAGGGCCTGGGGCACTGAAGCTTTCTTT. Its protein is CASSRAWGTEAFF. The chain combines TRBV16 with TRBJ1-1, with D uncertain. This CDR3 is built from 13 residues. V was clipped by 6 bases and J by 4 bases, with 12 bases between them. Per germline, CDR1 KGHSY and CDR2 FQNENV.

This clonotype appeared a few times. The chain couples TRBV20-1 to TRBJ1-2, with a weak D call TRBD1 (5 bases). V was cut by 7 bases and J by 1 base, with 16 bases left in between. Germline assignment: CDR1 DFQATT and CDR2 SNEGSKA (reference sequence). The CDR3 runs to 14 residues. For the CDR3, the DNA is TGCAGTGTTTTCGATACCGGGGGTAACTATGGCTACACCTTC. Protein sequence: CSVFDTGGNYGYTF.

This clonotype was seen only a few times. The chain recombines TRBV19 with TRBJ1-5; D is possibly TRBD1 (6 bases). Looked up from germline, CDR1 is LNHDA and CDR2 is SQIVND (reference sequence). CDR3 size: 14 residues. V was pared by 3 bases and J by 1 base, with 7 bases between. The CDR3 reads CASSMDSSNQPQHF. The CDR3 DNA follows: TGTGCCAGTAGTATGGACAGCAGCAATCAGCCCCAGCATTTT. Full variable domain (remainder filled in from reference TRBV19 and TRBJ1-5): DGGITQSPKYLFRKEGQNVTLSCEQNLNHDAMYWYRQDPGQGLRLIYYSQIVNDFQKGDIAEGYSVSREKKESFPLTVTSAQKNPTAFYLCASSMDSSNQPQHFGDGTRLSIL.

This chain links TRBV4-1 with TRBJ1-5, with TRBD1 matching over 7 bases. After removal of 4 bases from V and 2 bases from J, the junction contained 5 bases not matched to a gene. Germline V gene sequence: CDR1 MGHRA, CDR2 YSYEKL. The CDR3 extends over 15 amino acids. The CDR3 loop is CASSPAGGRNQPQHF. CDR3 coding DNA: TGCGCCAGCAGCCCAGCAGGGGGACGCAATCAGCCCCAGCATTTT.

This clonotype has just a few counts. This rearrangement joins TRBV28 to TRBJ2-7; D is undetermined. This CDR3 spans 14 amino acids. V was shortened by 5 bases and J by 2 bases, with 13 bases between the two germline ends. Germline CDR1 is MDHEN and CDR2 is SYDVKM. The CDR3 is CASSPGAHTYEQYF. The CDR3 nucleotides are TGTGCCAGCAGTCCCGGAGCCCATACCTACGAGCAGTACTTC.

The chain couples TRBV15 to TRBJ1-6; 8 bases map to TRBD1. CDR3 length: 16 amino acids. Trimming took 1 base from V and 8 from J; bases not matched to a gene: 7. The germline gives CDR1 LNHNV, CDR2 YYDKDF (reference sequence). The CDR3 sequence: CATSRATGVRYSPLHF. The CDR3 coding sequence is TGTGCCACCAGCAGAGCGACAGGGGTTCGGTATTCACCCCTCCACTTT.

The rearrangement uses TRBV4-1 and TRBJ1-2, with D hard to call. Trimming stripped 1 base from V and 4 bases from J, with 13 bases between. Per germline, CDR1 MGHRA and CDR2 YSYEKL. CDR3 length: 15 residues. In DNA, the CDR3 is TGCGCCAGCAGCCAAGGGGCCCTTTCAATCTATGGCTACACCTTC. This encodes CASSQGALSIYGYTF.

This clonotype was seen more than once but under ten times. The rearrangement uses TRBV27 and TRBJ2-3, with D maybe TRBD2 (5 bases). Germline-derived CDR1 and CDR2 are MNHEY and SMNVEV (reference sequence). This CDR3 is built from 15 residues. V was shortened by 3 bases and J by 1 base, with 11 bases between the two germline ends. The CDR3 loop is CASSFRGLGTDTQYF. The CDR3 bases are TGTGCCAGCAGTTTTCGAGGACTCGGCACAGATACGCAGTATTTT.

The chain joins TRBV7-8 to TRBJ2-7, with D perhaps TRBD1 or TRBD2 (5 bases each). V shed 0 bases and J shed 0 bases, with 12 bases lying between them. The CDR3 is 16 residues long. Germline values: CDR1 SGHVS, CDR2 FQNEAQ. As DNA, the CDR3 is TGTGCCAGCAGCTTAGCTTGGGACGGAGCCTCCTACGAGCAGTACTTC. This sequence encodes CASSLAWDGASYEQYF.

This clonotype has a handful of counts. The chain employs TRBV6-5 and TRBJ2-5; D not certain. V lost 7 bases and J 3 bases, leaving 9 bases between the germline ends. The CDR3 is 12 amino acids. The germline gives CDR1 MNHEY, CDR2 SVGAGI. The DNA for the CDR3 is TGTGCCAGCATGTCACTTGAAGAGACCCAGTACTTC. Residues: CASMSLEETQYF.

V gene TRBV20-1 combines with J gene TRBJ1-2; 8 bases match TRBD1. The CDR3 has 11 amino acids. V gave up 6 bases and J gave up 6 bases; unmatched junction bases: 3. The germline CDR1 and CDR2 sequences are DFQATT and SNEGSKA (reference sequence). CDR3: CSAQTGDGYTF. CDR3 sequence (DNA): TGCAGTGCCCAGACAGGGGATGGCTACACCTTC.

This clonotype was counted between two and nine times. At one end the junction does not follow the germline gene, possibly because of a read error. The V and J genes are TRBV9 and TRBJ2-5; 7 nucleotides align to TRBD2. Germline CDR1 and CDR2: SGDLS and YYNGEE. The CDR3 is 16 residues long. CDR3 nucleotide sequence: TGTGCCAGCAGCGTAGGGGTACAAGCGGGGCAAGAGGCCCAGTACTTC. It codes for CASSVGVQAGQEAQYF.

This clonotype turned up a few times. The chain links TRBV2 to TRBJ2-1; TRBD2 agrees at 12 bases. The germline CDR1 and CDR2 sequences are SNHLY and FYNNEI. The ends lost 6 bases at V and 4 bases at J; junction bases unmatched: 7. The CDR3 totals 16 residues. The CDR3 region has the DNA TGTGCCAGCAGCCCGAGACTAGCGGGGGTATACAATGAGCAGTTCTTC. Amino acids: CASSPRLAGVYNEQFF. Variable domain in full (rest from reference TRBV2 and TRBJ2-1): EPEVTQTPSHQVTQMGQEVILRCVPISNHLYFYWYRQILGQKVEFLVSFYNNEISEKSEIFDDQFSVERPDGSNFTLKIRSTKLEDSAMYFCASSPRLAGVYNEQFFGPGTRLTVL.

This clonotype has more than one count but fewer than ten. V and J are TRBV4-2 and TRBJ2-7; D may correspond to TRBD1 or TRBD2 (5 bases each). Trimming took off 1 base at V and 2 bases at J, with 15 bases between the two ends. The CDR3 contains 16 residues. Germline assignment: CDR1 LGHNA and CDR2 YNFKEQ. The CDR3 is CASSQVGRDGAYEQYF. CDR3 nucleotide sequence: TGTGCCAGCAGCCAAGTGGGCCGGGACGGGGCCTACGAGCAGTACTTC.

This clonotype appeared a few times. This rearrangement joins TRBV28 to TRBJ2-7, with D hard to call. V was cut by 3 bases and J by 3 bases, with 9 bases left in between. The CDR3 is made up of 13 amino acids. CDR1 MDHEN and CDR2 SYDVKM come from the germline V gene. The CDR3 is CASSFRMYYEQYF. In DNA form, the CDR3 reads TGTGCCAGCAGTTTCCGGATGTACTACGAGCAGTACTTC.

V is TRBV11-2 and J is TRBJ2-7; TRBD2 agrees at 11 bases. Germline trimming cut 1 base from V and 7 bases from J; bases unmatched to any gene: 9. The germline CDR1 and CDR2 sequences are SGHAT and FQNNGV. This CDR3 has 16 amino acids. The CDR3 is CASSLGGLAGHNEQYF. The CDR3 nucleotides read TGTGCCAGCAGCTTAGGTGGACTAGCGGGCCACAATGAGCAGTACTTC.

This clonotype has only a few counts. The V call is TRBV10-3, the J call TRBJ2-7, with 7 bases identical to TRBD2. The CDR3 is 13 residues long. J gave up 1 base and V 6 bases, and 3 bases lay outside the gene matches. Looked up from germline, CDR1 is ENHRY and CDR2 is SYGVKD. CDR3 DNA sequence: TGTGCCATCAGCCTCGGGGGGTCCTACGAGCAGTACTTC. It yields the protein CAISLGGSYEQYF.

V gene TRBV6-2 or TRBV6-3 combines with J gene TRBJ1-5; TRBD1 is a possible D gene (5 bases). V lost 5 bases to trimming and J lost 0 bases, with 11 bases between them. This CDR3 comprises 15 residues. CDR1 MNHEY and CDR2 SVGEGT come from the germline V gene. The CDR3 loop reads CASSRQPDSNQPQHF. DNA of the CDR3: TGTGCCAGCAGTCGACAGCCCGATAGCAATCAGCCCCAGCATTTT.

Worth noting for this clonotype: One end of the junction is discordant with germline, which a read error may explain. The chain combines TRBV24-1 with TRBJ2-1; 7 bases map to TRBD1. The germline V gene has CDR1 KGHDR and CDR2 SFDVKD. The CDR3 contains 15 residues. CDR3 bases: TGTGCCGCCAGAGAGACCGGGACAGCGAGCGATGAGCAGTTCTTC. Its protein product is CAARETGTASDEQFF.

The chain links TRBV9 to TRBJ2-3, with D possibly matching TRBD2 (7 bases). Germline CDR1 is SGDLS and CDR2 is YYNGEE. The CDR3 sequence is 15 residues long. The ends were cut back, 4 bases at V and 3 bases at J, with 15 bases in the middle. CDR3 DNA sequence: TGTGCCAGCAGCCCCCGGGGGGCAGTGACAGATACGCAGTATTTT. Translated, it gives CASSPRGAVTDTQYF.

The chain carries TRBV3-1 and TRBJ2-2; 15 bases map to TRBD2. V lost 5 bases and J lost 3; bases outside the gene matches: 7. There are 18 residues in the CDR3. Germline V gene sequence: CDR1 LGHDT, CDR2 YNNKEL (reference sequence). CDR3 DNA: TGTGCCAGCAGCTACTGGACTAGCGGGGGGGCAGACACCGGGGAGCTGTTTTTT. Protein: CASSYWTSGGADTGELFF.

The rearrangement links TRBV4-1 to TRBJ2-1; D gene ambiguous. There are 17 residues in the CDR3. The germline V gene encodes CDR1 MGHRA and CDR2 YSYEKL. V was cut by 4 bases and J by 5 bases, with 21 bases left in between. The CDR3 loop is CASSRNLHGGTHNEQFF. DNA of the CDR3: TGCGCCAGCAGCCGAAATCTACATGGCGGAACCCACAATGAGCAGTTCTTC.